Following are 12 T cell receptor beta chains from one sample sequenced in a study of regulatory T cells in long-lasting Graves disease. Time point given: persistent/refractory GD, antithyroid drugs over 5 years with positive TRAb. RNA isolated from PBMCs was used to make the TCR library. HTBI primers from iRepertoire and Arm-PCR of CDR3 regions yielded the TCR beta libraries. MiXCR, run by TCRdb on the multiplex PCR reads, gives a single entry per CDR3 protein. The sample lists 600,000 to 800,000 distinct CDR3 sequences; approximately 31% were seen once. The sample was peripheral blood mononuclear cells (PBMCs), taken when the disease was refractory, from a patient treated with antithyroid drugs. These receptors were obtained from a female donor with Graves disease.

Regarding this clonotype: The junction departs from the called germline gene at one end, perhaps through a read error. The V call is TRBV20-1, the J call TRBJ1-1; D is uncertain. The germline gives CDR1 DFQATT, CDR2 SNEGSKA (reference sequence). The CDR3 contains 16 residues. CDR3 coding DNA: TGCAGTGCTCGGAACTACGAGGGTAGAGGTAGGACTGGAGCTTTCTTT. Translation gives CSARNYEGRGRTGAFF.

For the CDR3, the DNA is TGTGCCAGTAATCGACAGGGGGCTAGCTACGAGCAGTACTTC. Protein product: CASNRQGASYEQYF. The gene calls are TRBV19 and TRBJ2-7; 10 nucleotides agree with TRBD1. The germline V gene encodes CDR1 LNHDA and CDR2 SQIVND (reference sequence). The CDR3 is 14 amino acids. The ends lost 7 bases at V and 3 bases at J; junction bases unmatched: 6.

The rearrangement uses TRBV6-1 and TRBJ1-2; perhaps TRBD1 as D (5 bases). Germline V gives CDR1 MNHNS, CDR2 SASEGT. V dropped 5 bases and J dropped 5 bases, with 12 bases sitting between them. This CDR3 has 13 amino acids. In DNA form, the CDR3 reads TGTGCCAGCAGTATCCAGGGTGCTTATGGCTACACCTTC. As protein: CASSIQGAYGYTF.

This clonotype has just a few counts. The chain has TRBV29-1 and TRBJ2-7, with D unresolved. This CDR3 has 13 amino acids. Germline V gene data show CDR1 as SQVTM and CDR2 as ANQGSEA. V lost 2 bases and J lost 1, with 9 bases in between. The CDR3 reads CSVELASSYEQYF. Written as DNA, the CDR3 is TGCAGCGTTGAATTGGCAAGTTCCTACGAGCAGTACTTC.

The CDR3 DNA is TGTGCCAGCAGGGCCGCGGGGTTGGCCGGCGGCACTGAAGCTTTCTTT. Protein product: CASRAAGLAGGTEAFF. The chain couples TRBV12-3 or TRBV12-4 to TRBJ1-1; D gene uncertain. The CDR3 runs to 16 residues. The germline V and J ends were trimmed by 6 bases and 4 bases, with 21 bases remaining between them.

This clonotype was observed at least ten times. The chain has TRBV7-2 and TRBJ2-5, with D possibly TRBD1 on 5 matching bases. V shed 5 bases and J shed 1 base, with 14 bases lying between them. Germline CDR1 SGHTA, CDR2 FQGNSA. The CDR3 is 15 residues long. The DNA for the CDR3 is TGTGCCAGCAGCAGCCCCCTAGGGGCCCAAGAGACCCAGTACTTC. Protein sequence: CASSSPLGAQETQYF.

V usage is TRBV20-1 and J usage is TRBJ1-1, with a tentative D call TRBD1 (5 bases). Germline CDR1 is DFQATT and CDR2 is SNEGSKA (reference sequence). V dropped 1 base and J dropped 4 bases, with 16 bases sitting between them. The CDR3 has 15 amino acids. The CDR3 DNA reads TGCAGTGCTAGAGTGGGCGGGGGACTCGGCACTGAAGCTTTCTTT. Translation: CSARVGGGLGTEAFF.

Only a few counts were recorded for this clonotype. The chain combines TRBV9 with TRBJ1-4; the D gene is possibly TRBD1 (6 bases). The CDR3 spans 14 residues. The V and J ends lost 1 base and 7 bases respectively, with 11 bases between them. Germline V gives CDR1 SGDLS, CDR2 YYNGEE. CDR3 in amino acids: CASSVSGVGEKLFF. In nucleotides, the CDR3 is TGTGCCAGCAGCGTATCAGGGGTGGGTGAAAAACTGTTTTTT. Together with reference TRBV9 and TRBJ1-4, the CDR3 gives the full variable domain: DSGVTQTPKHLITATGQRVTLRCSPRSGDLSVYWYQQSLDQGLQFLIQYYNGEERAKGNILERFSAQQFPDLHSELNLSSLELGDSALYFCASSVSGVGEKLFFGSGTQLSVL.

This clonotype appeared many times. This chain uses TRBV6-1 with TRBJ1-2; 8 bases are a match to TRBD1. The V gene end was trimmed by 5 bases and the J gene end by 7 bases; junction bases not matched to a gene: 6. Germline V CDR1 and CDR2: MNHNS, SASEGT. The CDR3 runs 13 residues. In DNA form, the CDR3 reads TGTGCCAGCAGTACGGACAGGGCCCTTGGCTACACCTTC. Translated, it gives CASSTDRALGYTF.

The chain couples TRBV30 to TRBJ1-2, with TRBD1 identical over 7 bases. The germline CDR1 and CDR2 sequences are GTSNPN and SVGIG (reference sequence). After removal of 3 bases from V and 1 base from J, the junction contained 5 bases not matched to a gene. The length of the CDR3 is 14 residues. The CDR3 reads CAWRGDSLNYGYTF. The CDR3 nucleotides are TGTGCCTGGAGGGGGGACAGCCTTAACTATGGCTACACCTTC.

This clonotype was picked up many times. The chain uses TRBV12-5 and TRBJ1-1, with no clear D. The CDR3 runs 11 residues. Germline V gives CDR1 LGHNT, CDR2 FRNRAP. This CDR3 is CAPRGNTEAFF. The CDR3 DNA is TGTGCCCCTCGGGGGAACACTGAAGCTTTCTTT.

This clonotype came up a few times. The chain uses TRBV3-1 and TRBJ1-2, with D possibly TRBD1 on 6 matching bases. This CDR3 is built from 15 residues. Germline loops: CDR1 LGHDT, CDR2 YNNKEL (reference sequence). Trimming pared 4 bases from V and 2 bases from J, leaving 14 bases between. The CDR3 spells CASSLSPGVNYGYTF. CDR3 bases: TGTGCCAGCAGCCTGTCTCCAGGGGTCAACTATGGCTACACCTTC.